The TCR beta chain under discussion was sequenced for a study of cytomegalovirus exposure and HLA in healthy donors. Regarding the study as a whole: An analysis that came later showed most CMV-associated TCR beta chains appearing HLA-restricted. In a later analysis, TCR association rates varied by HLA locus: DRB1 most, HLA-C fewest.

PCR involved 60 Vbeta and 13 Jbeta primers. Assay used: immunoSEQ multiplex PCR; TCRdb lists only in-frame clones, some missing. The table has tens of thousands of clones, 55% to 65% seen once; the top ten hold over 14%. In its sample, this clone was seen a few times. Antigen specificity is unknown. This CDR3 contains 13 residues. J gave up 6 bases and V 0 bases, and 1 base lay outside the gene matches. The germline V gene has CDR1 SGDLS and CDR2 YYNGEE. This clonotype originated in a woman aged 40-49 years in good health and CMV-seropositive. This chain joins TRBV9 and TRBJ2-3; 7 nucleotides agree with TRBD2. Sample: PBMCs. The CDR3 here is CASSVGSGDTQYF. The CDR3 region has the DNA TGTGCCAGCAGCGTAGGTAGCGGGGATACGCAGTATTTT.